The clone carrying this T cell receptor (beta chain) was observed a few times. V shed 6 bases and J shed 3 bases, with 14 bases lying between them. This CDR3 comprises 14 residues. The germline gives CDR1 KGHSH, CDR2 LQKENI. This specimen comes from a study of cytomegalovirus exposure and HLA in healthy donors. This PCR relied on a set of 60 Vbeta primers and 13 Jbeta primers. Here immunoSEQ multiplex PCR was the method, and the copy in TCRdb shows in-frame clones only, minus some. The table has approximately 160,000 clones, about 78% seen once. The sequence was obtained from a woman aged 45-65 years in good health and CMV-seropositive. This chain uses TRBV18 with TRBJ1-1, with unresolved D. Sequencing was done on a sample of PBMCs. The CDR3 nucleotides are TGTGCCAGCTCCCGAACTACGACGGACACTGAAGCTTTCTTT. This sequence encodes CASSRTTTDTEAFF.